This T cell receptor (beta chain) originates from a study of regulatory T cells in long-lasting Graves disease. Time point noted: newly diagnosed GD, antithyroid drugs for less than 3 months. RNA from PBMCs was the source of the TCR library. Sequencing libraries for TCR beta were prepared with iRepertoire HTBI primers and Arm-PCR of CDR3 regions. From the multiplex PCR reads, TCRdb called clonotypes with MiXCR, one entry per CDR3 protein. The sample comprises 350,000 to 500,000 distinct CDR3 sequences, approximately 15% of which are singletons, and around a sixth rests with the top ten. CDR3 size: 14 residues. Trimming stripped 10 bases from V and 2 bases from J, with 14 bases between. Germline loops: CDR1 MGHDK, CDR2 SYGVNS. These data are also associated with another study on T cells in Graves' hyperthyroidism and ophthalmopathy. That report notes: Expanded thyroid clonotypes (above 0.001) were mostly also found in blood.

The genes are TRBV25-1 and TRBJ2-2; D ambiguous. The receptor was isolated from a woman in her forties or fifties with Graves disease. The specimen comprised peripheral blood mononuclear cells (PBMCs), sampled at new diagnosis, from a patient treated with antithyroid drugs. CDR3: CATLTDGNTGELFF. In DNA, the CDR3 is TGTGCCACCTTAACCGACGGAAACACCGGGGAGCTGTTTTTT.